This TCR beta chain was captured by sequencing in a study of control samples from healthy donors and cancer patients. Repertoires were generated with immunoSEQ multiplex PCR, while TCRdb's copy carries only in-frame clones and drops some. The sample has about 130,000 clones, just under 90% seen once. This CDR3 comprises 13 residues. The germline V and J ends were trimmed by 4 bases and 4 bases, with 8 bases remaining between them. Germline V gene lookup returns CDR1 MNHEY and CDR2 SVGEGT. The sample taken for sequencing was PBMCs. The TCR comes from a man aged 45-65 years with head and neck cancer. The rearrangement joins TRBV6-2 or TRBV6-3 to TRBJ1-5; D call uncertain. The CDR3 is CASSSSVNQPQHF. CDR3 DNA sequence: TGTGCCAGCAGTTCATCAGTTAATCAGCCCCAGCATTTT.